Listed below are T cell receptor beta chains from one sample, sequenced in a study of blood T cell repertoires in COVID-19. This table comes from immunoSEQ multiplex PCR, and its TCRdb copy is limited to in-frame clones, with some not included. This table has 250,000 to 400,000 clones, about nine tenths appearing once. Material for sequencing was PBMCs or T cells enriched from blood (not recorded which). These TCRs come from a man between 60 and 70 years old who had recovered from COVID-19. The CDR3 runs from the conserved cysteine through the conserved F or W. Fields, in order: D gene, CDR3 length, V gene, J gene, CDR3 DNA, CDR3 protein. A D gene is named only where the DNA matches it firmly.

D gene: TRBD2; CDR3 length: 15; V gene: TRBV5-1; J gene: TRBJ2-7; CDR3 DNA: TGCGCCAGCAGCTCCTTAGCCGGGAGGGGGTACGAGCAGTACTTC; CDR3 protein: CASSSLAGRGYEQYF
D gene: TRBD2; CDR3 length: 13; V gene: TRBV15; J gene: TRBJ2-7; CDR3 DNA: TGTGCCACCAGCAGAGGGCCGGGGGGTGAGCAGTACTTC; CDR3 protein: CATSRGPGGEQYF
D gene: -; CDR3 length: 13; V gene: TRBV3-1/TRBV3-2; J gene: TRBJ2-5; CDR3 DNA: TGTGCCAGCAGCCAGGCAGACCAAGAGACCCAGTACTTC; CDR3 protein: CASSQADQETQYF
D gene: TRBD1; CDR3 length: 18; V gene: TRBV11-2; J gene: TRBJ2-6; CDR3 DNA: TGTGCCAGCAGTAGGATACAGGGGGTGGCCTCTGGGGCCAACGTCCTGACTTTC; CDR3 protein: CASSRIQGVASGANVLTF
D gene: TRBD1; CDR3 length: 15; V gene: TRBV7-2; J gene: TRBJ1-5; CDR3 DNA: TGTGCCAGCAGCTGGGGCCAGGGGGCGAATCAGCCCCAGCATTTT; CDR3 protein: CASSWGQGANQPQHF
D gene: -; CDR3 length: 15; V gene: TRBV7-2; J gene: TRBJ2-7; CDR3 DNA: TGTGCCAGCAGCTTAACTCTCGGGAGTACTTACGAGCAGTACTTC; CDR3 protein: CASSLTLGSTYEQYF
D gene: TRBD1; CDR3 length: 15; V gene: TRBV5-4; J gene: TRBJ2-3; CDR3 DNA: TGTGCCAGCAGCTTCGGGACAGGGGGCTTCGATACGCAGTATTTT; CDR3 protein: CASSFGTGGFDTQYF
D gene: -; CDR3 length: 13; V gene: TRBV5-4; J gene: TRBJ2-7; CDR3 DNA: TGTGCCAGCAGCTGGGCCAGTTCCTACGAGCAGTACTTC; CDR3 protein: CASSWASSYEQYF
D gene: -; CDR3 length: 15; V gene: TRBV5-1; J gene: TRBJ2-1; CDR3 DNA: TGCGCCAGCAGCTTGATCGCGGGAAGCTACAATGAGCAGTTCTTC; CDR3 protein: CASSLIAGSYNEQFF
D gene: TRBD1; CDR3 length: 14; V gene: TRBV9; J gene: TRBJ2-7; CDR3 DNA: TGTGCCAGCAGCGTGGGACAGGGGGACTACGAGCAGTACTTC; CDR3 protein: CASSVGQGDYEQYF
D gene: TRBD2; CDR3 length: 15; V gene: TRBV7-9; J gene: TRBJ2-1; CDR3 DNA: TGTGCCAGCAGCCCTTTCCTAGCGGGGGGGGAGGAGCAGTTCTTC; CDR3 protein: CASSPFLAGGEEQFF
D gene: TRBD2; CDR3 length: 16; V gene: TRBV7-9; J gene: TRBJ2-3; CDR3 DNA: TGTGCCAGCACCACCCGGACTAGCGGCAGCACAGATACGCAGTATTTT; CDR3 protein: CASTTRTSGSTDTQYF
D gene: TRBD1; CDR3 length: 16; V gene: TRBV27; J gene: TRBJ2-5; CDR3 DNA: TGTGCCAGCAGACGGGACAGTTGGAGTAGGGAAGAGACCCAGTACTTC; CDR3 protein: CASRRDSWSREETQYF
D gene: -; CDR3 length: 14; V gene: TRBV27; J gene: TRBJ1-5; CDR3 DNA: TGTGCCAGCGGGGGGACCACGATGAATCAGCCCCAGCATTTT; CDR3 protein: CASGGTTMNQPQHF
D gene: -; CDR3 length: 17; V gene: TRBV7-2; J gene: TRBJ2-1; CDR3 DNA: TGTGCCAGCAGCTTGCGTTACTCTAGCCCCACTCCGAATGAGCAGTTCTTC; CDR3 protein: CASSLRYSSPTPNEQFF
D gene: -; CDR3 length: 16; V gene: TRBV4-3; J gene: TRBJ2-7; CDR3 DNA: TGCGCCAGCAGCCCACGGTATGACTTGCCCTCCTACGAGCAGTACTTC; CDR3 protein: CASSPRYDLPSYEQYF
D gene: TRBD1; CDR3 length: 16; V gene: TRBV5-5; J gene: TRBJ1-5; CDR3 DNA: TGTGCCAGCAGCTTGATGTCGACAGGGGTCAATCAGCCCCAGCATTTT; CDR3 protein: CASSLMSTGVNQPQHF
D gene: TRBD2; CDR3 length: 15; V gene: TRBV7-2; J gene: TRBJ2-7; CDR3 DNA: TGTGCCAGCAGCGGTGCTGGGACTAGTCCCTACGAGCAGTACTTC; CDR3 protein: CASSGAGTSPYEQYF
D gene: -; CDR3 length: 12; V gene: TRBV7-9; J gene: TRBJ1-3; CDR3 DNA: TGTGCCAGCAGCTTAGAGGCCAGGGCCATATATTTT; CDR3 protein: CASSLEARAIYF
D gene: -; CDR3 length: 13; V gene: TRBV3-1/TRBV3-2; J gene: TRBJ1-1; CDR3 DNA: TGTGCCAGCAGCCGCCCGGGGGGATCTGAAGCTTTCTTT; CDR3 protein: CASSRPGGSEAFF